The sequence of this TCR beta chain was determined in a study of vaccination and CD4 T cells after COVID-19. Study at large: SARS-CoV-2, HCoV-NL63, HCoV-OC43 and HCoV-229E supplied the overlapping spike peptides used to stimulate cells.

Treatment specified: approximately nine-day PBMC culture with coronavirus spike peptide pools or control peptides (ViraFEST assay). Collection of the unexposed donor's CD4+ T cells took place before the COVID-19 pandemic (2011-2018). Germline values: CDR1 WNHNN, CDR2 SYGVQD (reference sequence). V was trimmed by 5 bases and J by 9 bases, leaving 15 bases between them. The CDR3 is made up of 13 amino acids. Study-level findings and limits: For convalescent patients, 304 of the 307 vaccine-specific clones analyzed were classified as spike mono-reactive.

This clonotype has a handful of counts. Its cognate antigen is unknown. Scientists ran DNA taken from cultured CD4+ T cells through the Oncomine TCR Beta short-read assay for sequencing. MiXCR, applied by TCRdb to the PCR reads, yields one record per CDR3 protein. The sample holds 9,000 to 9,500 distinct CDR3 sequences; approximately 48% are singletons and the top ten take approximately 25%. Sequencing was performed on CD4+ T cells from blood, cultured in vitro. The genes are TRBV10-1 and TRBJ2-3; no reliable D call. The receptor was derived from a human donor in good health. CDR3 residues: CASSPVRTGTQYF. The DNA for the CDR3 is TGCGCCAGCAGTCCCGTGAGGACGGGCACGCAGTATTTT.